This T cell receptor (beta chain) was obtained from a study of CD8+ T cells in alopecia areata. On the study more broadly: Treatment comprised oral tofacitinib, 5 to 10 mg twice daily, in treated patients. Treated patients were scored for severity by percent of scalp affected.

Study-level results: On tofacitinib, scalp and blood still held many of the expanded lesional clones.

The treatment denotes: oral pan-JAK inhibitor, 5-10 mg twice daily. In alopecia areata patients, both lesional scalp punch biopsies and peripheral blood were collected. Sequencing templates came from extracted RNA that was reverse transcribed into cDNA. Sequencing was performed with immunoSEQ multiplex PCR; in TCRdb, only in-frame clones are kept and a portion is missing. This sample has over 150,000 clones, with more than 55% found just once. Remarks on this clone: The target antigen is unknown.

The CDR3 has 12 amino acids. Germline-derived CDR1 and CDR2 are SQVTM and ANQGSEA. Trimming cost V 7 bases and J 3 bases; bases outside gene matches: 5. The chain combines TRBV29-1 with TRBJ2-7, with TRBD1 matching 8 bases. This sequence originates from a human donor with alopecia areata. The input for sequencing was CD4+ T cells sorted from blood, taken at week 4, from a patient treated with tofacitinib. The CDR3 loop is CSAGDRGYEQYF. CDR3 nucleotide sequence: TGCAGCGCAGGTGACAGGGGCTACGAGCAGTACTTC.